Listed here are 14 T cell receptor beta chains from one sample, sequenced in a study of molecular identifiers for immune sequencing clone quantification. TCRdb reprocessed the PCR reads with MiXCR, giving one entry per CDR3 protein. This sample has about 97,000 distinct CDR3 sequences, with around 37% found just once. Sequenced sample: naive CD8+ T cells from blood, with Jurkat cell RNA spiked in. Subset noted: FACS-sorted CD8+CD4-CCR7+CD45RA+ naive T cells. Receptors originate from a human donor in good health. Some libraries in this study had Jurkat cell RNA spiked in.

This chain joins TRBV15 and TRBJ1-1; D uncertain. From germline, CDR1 is LNHNV and CDR2 YYDKDF (reference sequence). This CDR3 spans 14 amino acids. V was pared by 5 bases and J by 2 bases, with 12 bases between. CDR3 nucleotides: TGTGCCACCAGCGGATCCCTTCTTAACACTGAAGCTTTCTTT. Translation: CATSGSLLNTEAFF.

This clonotype has more than one count but fewer than ten. V usage is TRBV27 and J usage is TRBJ2-3; D perhaps matches TRBD1 (6 bases). The CDR3 contains 13 residues. The V end was cut by 4 bases, the J end by 7 bases, with 12 bases between. The germline CDR1 and CDR2 sequences are MNHEY and SMNVEV (reference sequence). This chain's CDR3 is CASSYLDSNTQYF. The CDR3 DNA is TGTGCCAGCAGTTACTTGGACAGCAATACGCAGTATTTT.

This clonotype appeared a single time. A much larger clone differs from this one at a single base, so this may be a read error. The final CDR3 position lacks the conserved phenylalanine or tryptophan, pointing to a likely read error. The chain recombines TRBV3-1 with TRBJ2-5; D remains ambiguous. Per germline, CDR1 LGHDT and CDR2 YNNKEL (reference sequence). The CDR3 extends over 13 amino acids. Deletions cut 0 bases from V and 7 bases from J, with 9 bases between. CDR3: CASSQDPPGTQYL. In DNA form, the CDR3 reads TGTGCCAGCAGCCAAGACCCTCCGGGGACCCAGTACCTC.

The V gene is TRBV29-1, the J gene TRBJ2-1; 10 bases match TRBD1. Germline trimming cut 5 bases from V and 2 bases from J; bases unmatched to any gene: 3. This CDR3 is built from 14 residues. The germline V gene has CDR1 SQVTM and CDR2 ANQGSEA. The CDR3 DNA reads as TGCAGCGTTAAGGACAGGGGGACCTACAATGAGCAGTTCTTC. It codes for CSVKDRGTYNEQFF.

The CDR3 sequence: CASSLALAGAYNEQFF. In DNA form, the CDR3 reads TGTGCCAGCAGCTTAGCACTAGCGGGAGCTTACAATGAGCAGTTCTTC. The chain uses TRBV7-6 and TRBJ2-1, with 11 nucleotides matching TRBD2. Germline V gene sequence: CDR1 SGHVS, CDR2 FNYEAQ. The CDR3 is 16 amino acids. V dropped 0 bases and J dropped 4; count of bases not matched to a gene: 2.

The sample holds many counts of this clonotype. The chain uses TRBV28 and TRBJ2-7; TRBD2 is a possible D gene (6 bases). Trimming cost V 3 bases and J 3 bases, with 18 bases left between them. Germline CDR1 reads MDHEN; CDR2 reads SYDVKM. The CDR3 is made up of 16 amino acids. CDR3 region: CASSFPGQRAGYEQYF. The CDR3 DNA sequence: TGTGCCAGCAGTTTCCCCGGCCAGCGGGCTGGCTACGAGCAGTACTTC.

In regard to this clonotype: It may be a read error: a sequence one base away is much more abundant. DNA for the CDR3: TGTGCCAGCAGCTTCGGGGCGGGGCCCGGGGAGCAGTTTTTT. It is translated as CASSFGAGPGEQFF. The V gene is TRBV5-3, the J gene TRBJ2-2; D is perhaps TRBD2 (6 bases). TRBV5-3 is filed as an ORF, its function uncertain. The CDR3 runs to 14 residues.

The V gene is TRBV11-1, the J gene TRBJ2-7; 9 bases match TRBD1. The V gene end was trimmed by 6 bases and the J gene end by 6 bases; junction bases not matched to a gene: 6. The CDR3 is made up of 13 amino acids. CDR1 is SGHAT and CDR2 is FQDESV in the germline V gene (reference sequence). The CDR3 reads CASRGWDRVEQYF. The CDR3 region has the DNA TGTGCCAGCAGGGGTTGGGACAGGGTCGAGCAGTACTTC.

Many counts were recorded for this clonotype. V is TRBV28 and J is TRBJ2-6; D gene unclear. The V end lost 3 bases, the J end lost 4 bases, and 4 bases lay between the germline ends. Germline V gives CDR1 MDHEN, CDR2 SYDVKM. The CDR3 spans 13 residues. This chain's CDR3 is CASSFLGANVLTF. The CDR3 DNA reads as TGTGCCAGCAGTTTTCTGGGGGCCAACGTCCTGACTTTC.

The chain recombines TRBV9 with TRBJ1-4, with no clear D. The V gene lost 0 bases and the J gene lost 8 bases, with 11 bases spanning the gap. Looked up from germline, CDR1 is SGDLS and CDR2 is YYNGEE. This CDR3 is built from 14 residues. Written as DNA, the CDR3 is TGTGCCAGCAGCGTAGGTGAGACGGTCGAAAAACTGTTTTTT. This encodes CASSVGETVEKLFF.

This clonotype was counted at least ten times. The gene calls are TRBV11-2 and TRBJ2-7; no clear D gene. Germline-derived CDR1 and CDR2 are SGHAT and FQNNGV. The CDR3 has 13 residues. Trimming stripped 5 bases from V and 3 bases from J, with 11 bases between. CDR3 nucleotide sequence: TGTGCCAGCAGCCCACCGGACGGCTACGAGCAGTACTTC. It translates to CASSPPDGYEQYF.

This clonotype was recorded a few times. The rearrangement links TRBV24-1 to TRBJ2-1, with a tentative D call TRBD1 (6 bases). Trimming stripped 4 bases from V and 7 bases from J, with 13 bases between. This CDR3 spans 14 amino acids. The germline gives CDR1 KGHDR, CDR2 SFDVKD. The CDR3 is CATSERTVGNEQFF. CDR3 nucleotide sequence: TGTGCCACCAGTGAAAGGACAGTGGGTAATGAGCAGTTCTTC.

With respect to this clonotype: This may be a read error: a much more frequent sequence differs by one nucleotide. The chain links TRBV7-2 to TRBJ2-1; D not certain. This CDR3 contains 13 residues. Germline lookup yields CDR1 SGHTA and CDR2 FQGNSA. V lost 1 base and J lost 6, with 7 bases in between. The CDR3 DNA is TGTGCCAGCAGCTTAGAGACTCTCAATGAGCAGTTCTTC. Translation: CASSLETLNEQFF.

This clonotype was observed a few times. The CDR3 loop reads CASSLVGQGGEQYF. Here the CDR3 DNA reads TGTGCCAGCAGCTTAGTGGGACAGGGCGGCGAGCAGTACTTC. This chain links TRBV7-2 with TRBJ2-7, with TRBD1 identical over 9 bases. Losses at the gene ends were 1 base for V and 6 bases for J; bases not matched to a gene: 4. This CDR3 has 14 residues. CDR1 SGHTA and CDR2 FQGNSA come from the germline V gene.